The text below deals with one TCR beta chain. Antigen: not known. The CDR3 is 12 amino acids. Deletions cut 1 base from V and 5 bases from J, with 4 bases between. The V gene's germline CDR1 is SGHRS and CDR2 YFSETQ. CD4+ T cell isolation took place after approximately ten days of culture. Participants received two doses of either the BNT162b2 or mRNA-1273 vaccine. This entry belongs to a study of vaccination effects on CD4 cells after COVID-19. This table comes from immunoSEQ multiplex PCR, and its TCRdb copy is limited to in-frame clones, with some not included. The sample yields 70,000 or so clones, about 73% seen once.

This TCR came from a human donor who received a COVID-19 vaccine. The material was CD4+ T cells from PBMCs cultured without peptide, obtained after COVID-19 vaccination. The rearrangement links TRBV5-1 to TRBJ2-1; no clear D. The CDR3 protein is CASSLLDNEQFF. CDR3 coding DNA: TGCGCCAGCAGCTTGTTGGACAATGAGCAGTTCTTC.